The TCR beta chain under discussion was sequenced for a study of blood T cell repertoires in COVID-19. V shed 2 bases and J 6 bases; nucleotides not matched to a gene: 15. CDR3 length equals 17 residues. CDR1 and CDR2 (germline): WNHNN, SYGVQD (reference sequence). Repertoires were generated with immunoSEQ multiplex PCR, while TCRdb's copy carries only in-frame clones and drops some. Of fewer than 350,000 clones listed, approximately 88% are singletons. This sequence joins TRBV10-1 and TRBJ1-2; 7 nucleotides match TRBD1. This TCR was sampled from a woman in her twenties or thirties who had recovered from COVID-19. The source material was PBMCs or T cells enriched from blood (not recorded which). The CDR3 coding sequence is TGCGCCAGCAGTGAGCTCGATTCCGGGACAGCGAATAATGGCTACACCTTC. Encoded protein: CASSELDSGTANNGYTF.